This T cell receptor beta chain was obtained from a study of blood T cell repertoires in COVID-19. Participants came from fewer than 25 US areas, aged roughly 18 to 89 years. TCRdb's table, derived via immunoSEQ multiplex PCR, lists solely in-frame clones and lacks some. The sample shows over 200,000 clones, just over 85% of them seen only once. This CDR3 has 15 residues. Germline V gene sequence: CDR1 ENHRY, CDR2 SYGVKD. V dropped 6 bases and J dropped 5; count of bases not matched to a gene: 8. This receptor was taken from a man aged 18 to 35 who had recovered from COVID-19. Sequenced input: PBMCs or T cells enriched from blood (not recorded which). The rearrangement uses TRBV10-3 and TRBJ2-2, with 8 bases lining up with TRBD1. This CDR3 is CAISHRTGYTGELFF. The CDR3 nucleotides read TGTGCCATCAGCCATAGGACAGGGTATACCGGGGAGCTGTTTTTT.